The clone carrying this T cell receptor beta chain has just a few counts. Its antigen is unidentified. These data are taken from a study of T cell repertoires in cytomegalovirus infection. The germline V gene has CDR1 MNHNY and CDR2 SVGAGI (reference sequence). CDR3 length: 13 residues. Trimming shortened V by 8 bases and J by 6 bases, and 13 bases separated the two germline ends. TCRdb redid the calling of the reads with MiXCR, one entry per CDR3 protein. The data show around 25,000 distinct CDR3 sequences, around 20% seen once. This sample comprised CD8+ T cells from cultured PBMCs, obtained from culture after CMV antigen stimulation. The genes are TRBV6-6 and TRBJ2-2; D is undetermined. The TCR originated in a human donor in good health (CMV status not recorded). Some clones in this sample may be carry-over from other donors' samples. CDR3 sequence reads: CASYPAVAGELFF. CDR3 nucleotide sequence: TGTGCCAGCTACCCTGCAGTCGCCGGGGAGCTGTTTTTT.